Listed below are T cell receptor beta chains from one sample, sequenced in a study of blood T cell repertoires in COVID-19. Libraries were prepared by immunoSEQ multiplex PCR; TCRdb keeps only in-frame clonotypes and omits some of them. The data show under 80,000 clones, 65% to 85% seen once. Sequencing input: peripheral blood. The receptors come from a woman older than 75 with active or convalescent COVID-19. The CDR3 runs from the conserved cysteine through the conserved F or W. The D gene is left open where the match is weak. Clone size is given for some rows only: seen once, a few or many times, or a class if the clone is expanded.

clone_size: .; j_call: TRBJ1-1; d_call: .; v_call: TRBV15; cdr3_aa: CATSNEATEAFF; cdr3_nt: TGTGCCACCAGCAATGAGGCGACTGAAGCTTTCTTT
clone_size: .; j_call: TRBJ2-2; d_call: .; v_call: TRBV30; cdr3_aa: CACGQNTGELFF; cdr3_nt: TGTGCCTGTGGCCAGAACACCGGGGAGCTGTTTTTT
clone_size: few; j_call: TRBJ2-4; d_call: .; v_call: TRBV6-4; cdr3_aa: CASSDSEGREAKNIQYF; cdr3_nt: TGTGCCAGCAGTGACTCGGAGGGCAGGGAAGCCAAAAACATTCAGTACTTC
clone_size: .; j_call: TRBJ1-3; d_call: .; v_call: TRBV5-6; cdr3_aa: CASSLLESSGNTIYF; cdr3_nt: TGTGCCAGCAGCTTATTGGAGTCCTCTGGAAACACCATATATTTT
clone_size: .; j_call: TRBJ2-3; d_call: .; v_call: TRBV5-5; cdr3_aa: CASSKGRGTDTQYF; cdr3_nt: TGTGCCAGCAGTAAGGGGAGGGGGACAGATACGCAGTATTTT
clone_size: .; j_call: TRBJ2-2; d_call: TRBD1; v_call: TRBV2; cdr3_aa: CASSFGTGQTGELFF; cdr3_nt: TGTGCCAGCAGCTTCGGGACAGGACAAACCGGGGAGCTGTTTTTT
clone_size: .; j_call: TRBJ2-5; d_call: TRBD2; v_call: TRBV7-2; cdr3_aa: CASSLAVAGAGETQYF; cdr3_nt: TGTGCCAGCAGCTTAGCGGTCGCGGGAGCAGGGGAGACCCAGTACTTC
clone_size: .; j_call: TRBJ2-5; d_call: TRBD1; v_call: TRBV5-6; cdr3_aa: CASRARGQGQETQYF; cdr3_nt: TGTGCCAGCAGGGCAAGAGGACAGGGTCAAGAGACCCAGTACTTC
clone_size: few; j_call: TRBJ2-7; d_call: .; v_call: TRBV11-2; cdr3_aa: CASSPYGYEQYF; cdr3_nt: TGTGCCAGCAGCCCATACGGCTACGAGCAGTACTTC
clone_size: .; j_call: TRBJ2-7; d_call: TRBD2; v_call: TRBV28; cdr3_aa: CASSPATSGPYEQYF; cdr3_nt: TGTGCCAGCAGTCCAGCGACTAGCGGACCCTACGAGCAGTACTTC
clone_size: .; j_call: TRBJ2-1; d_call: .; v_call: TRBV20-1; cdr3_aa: CSASWTNNEQFF; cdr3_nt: TGCAGTGCTAGTTGGACTAACAATGAGCAGTTCTTC
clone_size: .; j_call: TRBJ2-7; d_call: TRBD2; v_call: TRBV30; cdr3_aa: CAWSTSGGGKLYEQYF; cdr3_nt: TGTGCCTGGAGTACTAGCGGGGGGGGAAAACTCTACGAGCAGTACTTC
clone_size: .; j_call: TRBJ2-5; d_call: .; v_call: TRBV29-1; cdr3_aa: CSVLLGSETQYF; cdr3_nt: TGCAGCGTCCTCCTAGGTAGTGAGACCCAGTACTTC
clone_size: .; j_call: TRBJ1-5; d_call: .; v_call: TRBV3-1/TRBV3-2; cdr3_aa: CASSQPGQDQPQHF; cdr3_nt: TGTGCCAGCAGCCAACCGGGACAAGATCAGCCCCAGCATTTT
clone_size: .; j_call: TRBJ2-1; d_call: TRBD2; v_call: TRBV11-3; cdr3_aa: CASSARGLAGVPRYNEQFF; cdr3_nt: TGTGCCAGCAGCGCCCGGGGACTAGCGGGAGTCCCGCGTTACAATGAGCAGTTCTTC
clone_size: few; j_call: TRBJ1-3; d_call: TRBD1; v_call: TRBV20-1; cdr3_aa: CSASPGGSGNTIYF; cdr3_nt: TGCAGTGCTAGTCCAGGGGGCTCTGGAAACACCATATATTTT
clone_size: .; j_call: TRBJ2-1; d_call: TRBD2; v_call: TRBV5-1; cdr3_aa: CASSFASGRANEQFF; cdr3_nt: TGCGCCAGCAGCTTTGCTAGCGGGAGGGCGAATGAGCAGTTCTTC
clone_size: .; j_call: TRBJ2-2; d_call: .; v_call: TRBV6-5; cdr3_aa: CATRGRNTGELFF; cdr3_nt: TGTGCCACTCGTGGGCGAAACACCGGGGAGCTGTTTTTT
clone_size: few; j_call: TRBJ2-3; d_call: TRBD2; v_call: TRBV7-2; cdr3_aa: CASSLAPRTSGITDTQYF; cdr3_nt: TGTGCCAGCAGCTTAGCGCCTAGGACTAGCGGGATCACAGATACGCAGTATTTT
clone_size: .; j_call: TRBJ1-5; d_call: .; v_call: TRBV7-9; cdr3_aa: CASSSNRDSNQPQHF; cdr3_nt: TGTGCCAGCAGCTCGAACAGGGATAGCAATCAGCCCCAGCATTTT
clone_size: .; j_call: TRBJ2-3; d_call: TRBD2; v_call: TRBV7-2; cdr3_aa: CASSLGLAGVADTQYF; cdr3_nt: TGTGCCAGCAGCTTAGGACTAGCGGGAGTTGCAGATACGCAGTATTTT
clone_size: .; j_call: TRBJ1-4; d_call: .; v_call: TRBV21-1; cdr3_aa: CASSKDGGSTNEKLFF; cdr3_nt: TGTGCCAGCAGCAAAGATGGTGGGAGCACTAATGAAAAACTGTTTTTT
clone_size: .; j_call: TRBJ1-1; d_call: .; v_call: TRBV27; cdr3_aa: CASSSPEAATEAFF; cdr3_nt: TGTGCCAGCAGTTCCCCGGAGGCCGCTACTGAAGCTTTCTTT
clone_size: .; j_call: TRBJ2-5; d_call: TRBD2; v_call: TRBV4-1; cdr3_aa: CASSQKAGTSGGALETQYF; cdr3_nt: TGCGCCAGCAGCCAAAAGGCCGGGACTAGCGGGGGGGCCCTCGAGACCCAGTACTTC
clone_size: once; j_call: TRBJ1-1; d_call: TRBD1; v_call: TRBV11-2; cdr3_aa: CASSLDGDRVRSTEAFF; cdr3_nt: TGTGCCAGCAGCTTAGATGGGGACAGGGTAAGATCGACTGAAGCTTTCTTT
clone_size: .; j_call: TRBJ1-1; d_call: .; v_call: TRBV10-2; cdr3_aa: CASSGGTTDRGAFF; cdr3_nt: TGCGCCAGCAGTGGGGGAACCACCGATCGGGGGGCTTTCTTT
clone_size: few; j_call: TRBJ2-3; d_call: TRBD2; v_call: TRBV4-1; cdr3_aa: CASSSLGGRGTDTQYF; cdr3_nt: TGCGCCAGCAGCTCCCTCGGGGGGAGAGGCACAGATACGCAGTATTTT
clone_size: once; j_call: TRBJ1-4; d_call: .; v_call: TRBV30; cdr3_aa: CAWSVHRTTNEKLFF; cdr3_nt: TGTGCCTGGAGTGTACACAGGACGACCAATGAAAAACTGTTTTTT
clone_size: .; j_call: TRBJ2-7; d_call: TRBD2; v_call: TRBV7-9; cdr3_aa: CASSLWTSGVNEQYF; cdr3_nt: TGTGCCAGCAGCTTATGGACTAGCGGCGTCAACGAGCAGTACTTC
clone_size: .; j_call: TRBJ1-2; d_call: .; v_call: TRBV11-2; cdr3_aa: CASSRLDYGYTF; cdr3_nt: TGTGCCAGCAGCCGACTGGACTATGGCTACACCTTC
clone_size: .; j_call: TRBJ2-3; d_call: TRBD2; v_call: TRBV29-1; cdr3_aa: CSVARGGSTDTQYF; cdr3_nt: TGCAGCGTTGCTCGGGGGGGTAGCACAGATACGCAGTATTTT
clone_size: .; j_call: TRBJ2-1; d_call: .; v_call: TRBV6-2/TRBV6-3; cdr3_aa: CASSWTKGTVSSYNEQFF; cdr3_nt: TGTGCCAGCAGTTGGACTAAAGGGACAGTAAGCTCCTACAATGAGCAGTTCTTC
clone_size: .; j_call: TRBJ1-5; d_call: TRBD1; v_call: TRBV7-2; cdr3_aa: CASSLQGGDQPQHF; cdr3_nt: TGTGCCAGCAGCTTACAGGGGGGCGATCAGCCCCAGCATTTT
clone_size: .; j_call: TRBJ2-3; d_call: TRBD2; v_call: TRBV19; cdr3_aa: CASSGLAGRVTDTQYF; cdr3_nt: TGTGCCAGTAGCGGACTAGCGGGACGGGTCACAGATACGCAGTATTTT
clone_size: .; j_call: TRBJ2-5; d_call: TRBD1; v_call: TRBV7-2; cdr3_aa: CASSLGRTGDRETQYF; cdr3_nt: TGTGCCAGCAGCTTAGGGAGGACAGGGGATCGAGAGACCCAGTACTTC
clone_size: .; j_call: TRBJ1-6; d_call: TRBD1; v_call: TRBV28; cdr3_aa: CASRARTGFNSPLHF; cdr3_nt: TGTGCCAGCAGAGCCCGGACAGGCTTTAATTCACCCCTCCACTTT
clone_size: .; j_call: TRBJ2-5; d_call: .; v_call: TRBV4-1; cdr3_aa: CASSRLIQGPKETQYF; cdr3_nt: TGCGCCAGCAGCCGACTTATACAGGGACCCAAAGAGACCCAGTACTTC
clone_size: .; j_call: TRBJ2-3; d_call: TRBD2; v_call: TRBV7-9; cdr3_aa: CASSWTSGGADTQYF; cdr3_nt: TGTGCCAGCAGCTGGACTAGCGGGGGGGCAGATACGCAGTATTTT
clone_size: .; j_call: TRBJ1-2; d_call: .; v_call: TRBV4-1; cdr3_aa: CASSQVLRGGYTF; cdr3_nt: TGCGCCAGCAGCCAAGTTCTTAGGGGGGGCTACACCTTC
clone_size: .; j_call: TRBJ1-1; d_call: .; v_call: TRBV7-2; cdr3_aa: CASSFIMNTEAFF; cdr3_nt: TGTGCCAGCAGCTTCATCATGAACACTGAAGCTTTCTTT
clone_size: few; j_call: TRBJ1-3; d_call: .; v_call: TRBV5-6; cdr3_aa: CASTTRGSTGNTIYF; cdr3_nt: TGTGCCAGCACCACGAGAGGGTCCACTGGAAACACCATATATTTT
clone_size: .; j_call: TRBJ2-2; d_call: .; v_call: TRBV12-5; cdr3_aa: CASGGPPRDFAGELFF; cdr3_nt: TGTGCTAGTGGTGGTCCCCCCAGGGATTTCGCCGGGGAGCTGTTTTTT
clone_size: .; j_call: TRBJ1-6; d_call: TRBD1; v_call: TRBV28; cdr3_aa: CASSLGSTGVNSPLHF; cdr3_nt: TGTGCCAGCAGCTTAGGGTCGACAGGGGTTAATTCACCCCTCCACTTT
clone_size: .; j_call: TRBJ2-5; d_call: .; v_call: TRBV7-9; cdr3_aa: CASRPRTDQETQYF; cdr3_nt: TGTGCCAGCAGACCTCGGACAGACCAAGAGACCCAGTACTTC
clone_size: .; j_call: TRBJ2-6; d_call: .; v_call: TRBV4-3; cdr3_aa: CASSQVVISGSSGANVLTF; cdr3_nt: TGCGCCAGCAGCCAAGTAGTTATTAGCGGAAGCTCTGGGGCCAACGTCCTGACTTTC
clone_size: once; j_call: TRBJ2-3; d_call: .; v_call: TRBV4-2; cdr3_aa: CASSPLGASTDTQYF; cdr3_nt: TGTGCCAGCAGCCCCCTTGGAGCTAGCACAGATACGCAGTATTTT
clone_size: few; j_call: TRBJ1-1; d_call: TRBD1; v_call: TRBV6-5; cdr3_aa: CASTTGAPPGEAFF; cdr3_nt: TGTGCCAGCACGACAGGGGCTCCCCCGGGTGAAGCTTTCTTT